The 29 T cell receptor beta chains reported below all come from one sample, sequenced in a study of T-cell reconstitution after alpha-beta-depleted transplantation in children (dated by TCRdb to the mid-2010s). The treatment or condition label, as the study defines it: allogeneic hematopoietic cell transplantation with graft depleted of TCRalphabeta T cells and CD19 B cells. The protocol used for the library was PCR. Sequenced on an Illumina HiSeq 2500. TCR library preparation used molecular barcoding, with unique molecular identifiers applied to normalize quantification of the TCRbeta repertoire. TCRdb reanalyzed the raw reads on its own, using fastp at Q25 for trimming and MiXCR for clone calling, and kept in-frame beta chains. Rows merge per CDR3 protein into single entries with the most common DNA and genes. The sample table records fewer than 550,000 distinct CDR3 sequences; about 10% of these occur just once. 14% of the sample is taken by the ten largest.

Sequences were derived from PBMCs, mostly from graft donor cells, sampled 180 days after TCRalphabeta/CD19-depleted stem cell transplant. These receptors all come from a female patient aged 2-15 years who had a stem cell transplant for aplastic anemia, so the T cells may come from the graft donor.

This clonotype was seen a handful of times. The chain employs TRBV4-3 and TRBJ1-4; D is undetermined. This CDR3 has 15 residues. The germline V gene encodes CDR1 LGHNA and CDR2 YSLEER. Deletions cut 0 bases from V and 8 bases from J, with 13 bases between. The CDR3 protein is CASSQDPGYREKLFF. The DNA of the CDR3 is TGCGCCAGCAGCCAAGATCCAGGATATAGAGAAAAACTGTTTTTT.

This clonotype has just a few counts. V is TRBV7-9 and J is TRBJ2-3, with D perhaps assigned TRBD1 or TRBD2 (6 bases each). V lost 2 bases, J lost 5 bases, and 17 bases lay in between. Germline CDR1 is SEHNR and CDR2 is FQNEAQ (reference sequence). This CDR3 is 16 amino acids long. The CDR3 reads CASSLTGWGGGDTQYF. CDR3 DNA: TGTGCCAGCAGCTTAACAGGGTGGGGAGGTGGAGATACGCAGTATTTT.

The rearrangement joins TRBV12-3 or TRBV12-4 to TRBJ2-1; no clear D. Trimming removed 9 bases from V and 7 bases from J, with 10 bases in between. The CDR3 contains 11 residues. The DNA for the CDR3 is TGTGCCAGTCCGGATTATAATGAGCAGTTCTTC. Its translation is CASPDYNEQFF.

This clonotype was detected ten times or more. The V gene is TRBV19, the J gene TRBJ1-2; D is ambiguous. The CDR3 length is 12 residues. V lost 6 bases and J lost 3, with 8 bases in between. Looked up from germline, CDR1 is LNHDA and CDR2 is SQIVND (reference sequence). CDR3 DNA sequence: TGTGCCAGTAGAGCTGGGCACTATGGCTACACCTTC. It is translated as CASRAGHYGYTF.

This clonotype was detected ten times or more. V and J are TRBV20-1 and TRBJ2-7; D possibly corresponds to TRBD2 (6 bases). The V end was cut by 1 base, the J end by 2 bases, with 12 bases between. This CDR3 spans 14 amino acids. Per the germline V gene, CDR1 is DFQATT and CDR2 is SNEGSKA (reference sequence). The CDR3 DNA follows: TGCAGTGCTAGAGCCGGGGACTCCACCTACGAGCAGTACTTC. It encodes CSARAGDSTYEQYF.

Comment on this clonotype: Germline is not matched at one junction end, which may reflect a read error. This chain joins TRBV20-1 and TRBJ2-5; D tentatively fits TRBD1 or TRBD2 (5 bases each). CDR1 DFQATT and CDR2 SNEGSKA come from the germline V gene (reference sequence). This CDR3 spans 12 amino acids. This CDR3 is CSARGTVETQYF. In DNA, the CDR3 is TGCAGTGCAAGAGGGACGGTAGAGACCCAGTACTTC.

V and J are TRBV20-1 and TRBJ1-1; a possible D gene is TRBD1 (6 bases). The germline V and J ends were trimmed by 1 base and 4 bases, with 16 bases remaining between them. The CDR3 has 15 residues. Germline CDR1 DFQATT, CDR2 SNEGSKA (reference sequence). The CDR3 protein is CSARGPRGAGTEAFF. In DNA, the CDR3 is TGCAGTGCTAGAGGGCCGCGGGGGGCGGGCACTGAAGCTTTCTTT.

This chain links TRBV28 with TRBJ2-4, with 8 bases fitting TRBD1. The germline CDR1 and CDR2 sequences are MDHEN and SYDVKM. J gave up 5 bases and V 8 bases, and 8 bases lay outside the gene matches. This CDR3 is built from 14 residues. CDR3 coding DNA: TGTGCCAGCCTCAGGGGGCTGGGGCAAAACATTCAGTACTTC. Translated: CASLRGLGQNIQYF. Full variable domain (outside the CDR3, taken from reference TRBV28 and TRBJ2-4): DVKVTQSSRYLVKRTGEKVFLECVQDMDHENMFWYRQDPGLGLRLIYFSYDVKMKEKGDIPEGYSVSREKKERFSLILESASTNQTSMYLCASLRGLGQNIQYFGAGTRLSVL.

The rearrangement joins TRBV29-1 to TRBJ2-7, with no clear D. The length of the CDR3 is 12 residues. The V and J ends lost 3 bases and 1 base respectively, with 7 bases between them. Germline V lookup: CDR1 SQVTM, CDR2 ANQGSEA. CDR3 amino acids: CSVEAPSYEQYF. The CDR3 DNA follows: TGCAGCGTTGAGGCCCCTTCCTACGAGCAGTACTTC.

The CDR3 region has the DNA TGTGCCAGCAGCTTAAATGAGGAGACCCAGTACTTC. It encodes CASSLNEETQYF. The chain has TRBV7-9 and TRBJ2-5, with D unclear. The germline gives CDR1 SEHNR, CDR2 FQNEAQ (reference sequence). The CDR3 has 12 amino acids. V was trimmed by 2 bases and J by 5 bases, leaving 6 bases between them.

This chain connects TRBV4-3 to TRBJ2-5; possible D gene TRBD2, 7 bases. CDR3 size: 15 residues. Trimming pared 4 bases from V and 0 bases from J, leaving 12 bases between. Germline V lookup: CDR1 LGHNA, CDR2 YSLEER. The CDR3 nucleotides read TGCGCCAGCAGCCTCTTGGGGGGGCACCAAGAGACCCAGTACTTC. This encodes CASSLLGGHQETQYF.

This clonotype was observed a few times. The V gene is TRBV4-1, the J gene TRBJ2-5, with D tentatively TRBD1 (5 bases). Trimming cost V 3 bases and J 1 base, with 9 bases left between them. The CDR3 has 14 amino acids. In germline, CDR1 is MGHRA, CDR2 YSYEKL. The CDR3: CASSQGRRQETQYF. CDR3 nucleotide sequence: TGCGCCAGCAGCCAGGGGCGGCGCCAAGAGACCCAGTACTTC.

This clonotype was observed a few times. Here the CDR3 DNA reads TGTGCCAGCAGGACTTTGGCTAGCAATCAGCCCCAGCATTTT. Translation gives CASRTLASNQPQHF. The V gene is TRBV27, the J gene TRBJ1-5; D uncertain. The V end was cut by 6 bases, the J end by 0 bases, with 9 bases between. This CDR3 comprises 14 residues. The germline V gene has CDR1 MNHEY and CDR2 SMNVEV (reference sequence).

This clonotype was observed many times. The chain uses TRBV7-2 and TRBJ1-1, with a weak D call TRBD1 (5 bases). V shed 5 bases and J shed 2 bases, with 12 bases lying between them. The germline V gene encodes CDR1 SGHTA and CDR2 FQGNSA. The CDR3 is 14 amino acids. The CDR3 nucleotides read TGTGCCAGCAGCCCCATGGGGGGAAACACTGAAGCTTTCTTT. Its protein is CASSPMGGNTEAFF.

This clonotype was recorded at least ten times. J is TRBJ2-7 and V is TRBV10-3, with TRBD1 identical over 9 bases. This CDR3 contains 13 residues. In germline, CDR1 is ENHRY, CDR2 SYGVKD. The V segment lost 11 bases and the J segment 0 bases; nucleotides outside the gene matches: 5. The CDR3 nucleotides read TGTGCCGCCGGACAGGGGAGCTCCTACGAGCAGTACTTC. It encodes CAAGQGSSYEQYF.

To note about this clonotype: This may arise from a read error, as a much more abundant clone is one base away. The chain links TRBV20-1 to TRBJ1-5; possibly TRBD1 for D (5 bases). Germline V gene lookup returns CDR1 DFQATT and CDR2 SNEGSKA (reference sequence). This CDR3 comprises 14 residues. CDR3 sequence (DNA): TGCAGTACTAGTAACAGGCTGGGACATCAGCCCCAGCATTTT. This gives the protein CSTSNRLGHQPQHF.

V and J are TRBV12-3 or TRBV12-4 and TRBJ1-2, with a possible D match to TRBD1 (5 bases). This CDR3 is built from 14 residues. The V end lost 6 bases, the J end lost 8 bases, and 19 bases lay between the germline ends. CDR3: CASRGSGGVSGYTF. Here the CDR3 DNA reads TGTGCCAGCAGGGGATCGGGAGGGGTGTCCGGCTACACCTTC.

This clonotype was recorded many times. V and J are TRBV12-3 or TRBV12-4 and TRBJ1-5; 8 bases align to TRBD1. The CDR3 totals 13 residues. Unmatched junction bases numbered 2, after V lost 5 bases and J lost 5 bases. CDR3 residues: CASSQTGDQPQHF. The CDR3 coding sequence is TGTGCCAGCAGTCAGACAGGGGATCAGCCCCAGCATTTT.

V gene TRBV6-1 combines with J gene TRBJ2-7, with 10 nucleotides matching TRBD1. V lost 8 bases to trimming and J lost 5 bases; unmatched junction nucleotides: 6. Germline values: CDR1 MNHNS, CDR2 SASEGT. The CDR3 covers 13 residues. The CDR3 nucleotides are TGTGCCAGCTCGGACAGGGGGACCAACGAGCAGTACTTC. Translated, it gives CASSDRGTNEQYF.

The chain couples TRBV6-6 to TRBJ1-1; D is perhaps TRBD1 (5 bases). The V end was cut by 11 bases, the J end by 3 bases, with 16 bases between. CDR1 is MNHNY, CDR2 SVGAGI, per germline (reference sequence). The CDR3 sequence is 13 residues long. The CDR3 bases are TGTGCCGCACGGGGCACCCGGGACACTGAAGCTTTCTTT. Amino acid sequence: CAARGTRDTEAFF.

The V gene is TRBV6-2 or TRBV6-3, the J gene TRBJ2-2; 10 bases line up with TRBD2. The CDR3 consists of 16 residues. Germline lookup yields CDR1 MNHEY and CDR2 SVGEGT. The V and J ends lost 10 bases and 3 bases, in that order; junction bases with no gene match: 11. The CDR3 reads CATVGLAGVHTGELFF. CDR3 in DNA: TGTGCCACCGTTGGGCTAGCGGGAGTCCACACCGGGGAGCTGTTTTTT.

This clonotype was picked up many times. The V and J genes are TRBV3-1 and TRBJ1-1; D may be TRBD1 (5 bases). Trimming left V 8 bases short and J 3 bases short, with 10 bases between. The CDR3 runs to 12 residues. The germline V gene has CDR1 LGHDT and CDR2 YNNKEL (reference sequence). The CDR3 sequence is CASSPGYTEAFF. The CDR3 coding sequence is TGTGCCAGCTCCCCAGGGTACACTGAAGCTTTCTTT. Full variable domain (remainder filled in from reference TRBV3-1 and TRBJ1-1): DTAVSQTPKYLVTQMGNDKSIKCEQNLGHDTMYWYKQDSKKFLKIMFSYNNKELIINETVPNRFSPKSPDKAHLNLHINSLELGDSAVYFCASSPGYTEAFFGQGTRLTVV.

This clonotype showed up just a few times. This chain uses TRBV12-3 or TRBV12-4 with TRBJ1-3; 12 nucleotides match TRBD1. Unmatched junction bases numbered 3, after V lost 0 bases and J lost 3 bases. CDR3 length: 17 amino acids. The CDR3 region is CASSLAGQGASGNTIYF. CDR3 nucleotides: TGTGCCAGCAGTTTAGCGGGACAGGGGGCTAGTGGAAACACCATATATTTT.

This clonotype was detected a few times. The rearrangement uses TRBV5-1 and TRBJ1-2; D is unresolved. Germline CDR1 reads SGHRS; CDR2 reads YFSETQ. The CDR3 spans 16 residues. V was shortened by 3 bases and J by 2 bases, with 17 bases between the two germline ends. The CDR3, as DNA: TGCGCCAGCAGCTGGTCGACATACCGATTGAACTATGGCTACACCTTC. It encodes CASSWSTYRLNYGYTF.

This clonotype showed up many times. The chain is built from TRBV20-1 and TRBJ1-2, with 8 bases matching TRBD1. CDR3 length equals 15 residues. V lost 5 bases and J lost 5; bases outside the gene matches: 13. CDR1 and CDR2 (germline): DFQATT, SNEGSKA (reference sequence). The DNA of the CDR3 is TGCAGTGCTCCCCTTCGCCCAGGGGGCTTTTATGGCTACACCTTC. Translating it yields CSAPLRPGGFYGYTF.

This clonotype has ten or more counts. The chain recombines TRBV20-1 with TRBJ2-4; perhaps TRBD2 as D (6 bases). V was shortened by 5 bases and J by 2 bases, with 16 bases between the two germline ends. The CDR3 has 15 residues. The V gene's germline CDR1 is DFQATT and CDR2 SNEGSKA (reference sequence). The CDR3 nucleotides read TGCAGTGCTCCCTCCCTAGCGAAGTCCAAAAACATTCAGTACTTC. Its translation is CSAPSLAKSKNIQYF.

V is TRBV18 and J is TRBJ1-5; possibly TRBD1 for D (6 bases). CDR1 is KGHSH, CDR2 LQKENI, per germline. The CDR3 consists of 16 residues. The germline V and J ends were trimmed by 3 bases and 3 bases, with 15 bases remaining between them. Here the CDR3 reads CASSPGRRGDNQPQHF. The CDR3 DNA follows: TGTGCCAGCTCACCGGGGAGAAGGGGGGACAATCAGCCCCAGCATTTT.

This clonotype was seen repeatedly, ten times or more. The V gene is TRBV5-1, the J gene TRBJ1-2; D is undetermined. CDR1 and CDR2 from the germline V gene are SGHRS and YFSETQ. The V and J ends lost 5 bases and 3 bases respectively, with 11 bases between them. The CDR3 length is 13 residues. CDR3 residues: CASRREDYYGYTF. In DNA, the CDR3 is TGCGCCAGCAGACGGGAGGATTACTATGGCTACACCTTC.

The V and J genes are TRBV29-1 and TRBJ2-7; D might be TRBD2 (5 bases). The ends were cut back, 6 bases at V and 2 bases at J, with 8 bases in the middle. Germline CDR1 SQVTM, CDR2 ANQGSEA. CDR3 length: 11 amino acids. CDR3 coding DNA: TGCAGCGTCGGGGTGACCTACGAGCAGTACTTC. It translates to CSVGVTYEQYF.